This TCR beta chain was documented in a study of blood T cell repertoires in COVID-19. About the research overall: Samples came from the United States, Italy and Spain, spanning acute and convalescent COVID-19. The analysed material was cDNA or gDNA that came from T cells, B-cell-depleted T cells, or PBMCs.

In germline, CDR1 is SGHTA, CDR2 FQGTGA. V shed 6 bases and J 3 bases; nucleotides not matched to a gene: 3. This CDR3 comprises 13 residues. Per the original methods: It was from reference gene primer amplification that nucleated cell counts were estimated. Sequenced by immunoSEQ multiplex PCR; TCRdb stores in-frame clones only, minus some. D and trimming come from the DNA, and the V and J calls and clone size come from that table. The profile shows more than 85,000 clones, about 76% of them singletons. The TCR sequence derives from a man older than 75 with acute or convalescent COVID-19. This chain uses TRBV7-3 with TRBJ2-5, with 8 bases aligning to TRBD1. The sample was peripheral blood. The CDR3: CASSPGGEETQYF. CDR3 in DNA: TGTGCCAGCAGTCCAGGGGGCGAAGAGACCCAGTACTTC.